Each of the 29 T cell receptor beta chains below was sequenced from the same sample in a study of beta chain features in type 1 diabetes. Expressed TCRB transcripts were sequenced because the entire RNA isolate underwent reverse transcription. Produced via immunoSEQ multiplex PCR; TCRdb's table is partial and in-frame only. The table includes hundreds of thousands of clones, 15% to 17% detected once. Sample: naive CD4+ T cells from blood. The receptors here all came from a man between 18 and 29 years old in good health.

CDR3 DNA: TGCAGCGTAGGACTAGGCTTGAACACCGGGGAGCTGTTTTTT. It codes for CSVGLGLNTGELFF. The chain recombines TRBV29-1 with TRBJ2-2; 7 bases line up with TRBD2. J lost 1 base, V lost 6 bases, and 5 bases had no gene match. The germline V gene encodes CDR1 SQVTM and CDR2 ANQGSEA. The CDR3 extends over 14 amino acids.

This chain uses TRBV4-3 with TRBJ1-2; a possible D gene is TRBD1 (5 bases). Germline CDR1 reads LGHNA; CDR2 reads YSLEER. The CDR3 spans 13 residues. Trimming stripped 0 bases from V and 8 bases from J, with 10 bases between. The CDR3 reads CASSQEGASGYTF. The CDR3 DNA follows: TGCGCCAGCAGCCAAGAAGGGGCGTCGGGCTACACCTTC.

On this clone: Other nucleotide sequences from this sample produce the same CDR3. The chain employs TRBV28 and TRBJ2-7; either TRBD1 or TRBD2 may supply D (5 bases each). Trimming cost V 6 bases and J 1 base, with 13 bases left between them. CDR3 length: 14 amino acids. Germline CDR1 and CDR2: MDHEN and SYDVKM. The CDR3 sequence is CASSTGTVSYEQYF. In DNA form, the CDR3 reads TGTGCCAGCAGCACCGGGACGGTGTCCTACGAGCAGTACTTC.

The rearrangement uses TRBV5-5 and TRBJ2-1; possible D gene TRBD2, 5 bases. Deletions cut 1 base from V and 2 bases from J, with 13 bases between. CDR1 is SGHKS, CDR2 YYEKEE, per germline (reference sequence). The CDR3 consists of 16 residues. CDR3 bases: TGTGCCAGCAGCTTGTTTAACGGGATTACCTACAATGAGCAGTTCTTC. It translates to CASSLFNGITYNEQFF.

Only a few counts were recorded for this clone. CDR3 sequence: CASSQTGGPPYEQYF. DNA for the CDR3: TGTGCCAGCAGCCAAACGGGGGGCCCACCGTACGAGCAGTACTTC. The chain recombines TRBV9 with TRBJ2-7, with D possibly being TRBD2 (7 bases). The CDR3 spans 15 residues. Germline assignment: CDR1 SGDLS and CDR2 YYNGEE. With 4 bases removed from V and 4 bases from J, the gap between germline ends came to 18 bases.

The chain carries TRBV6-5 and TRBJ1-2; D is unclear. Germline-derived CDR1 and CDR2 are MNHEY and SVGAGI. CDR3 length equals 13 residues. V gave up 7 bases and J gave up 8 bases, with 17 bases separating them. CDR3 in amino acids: CASTLQGGVGYTF. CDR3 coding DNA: TGTGCCAGCACCTTGCAAGGTGGAGTAGGCTACACCTTC.

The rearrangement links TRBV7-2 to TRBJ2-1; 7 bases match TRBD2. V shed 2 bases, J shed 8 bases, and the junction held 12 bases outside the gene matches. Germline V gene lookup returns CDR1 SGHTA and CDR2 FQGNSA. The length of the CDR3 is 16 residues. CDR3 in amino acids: CASSLMGGSLIDEQFF. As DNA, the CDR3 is TGTGCCAGCAGCTTAATGGGAGGGTCATTGATTGATGAGCAGTTCTTC.

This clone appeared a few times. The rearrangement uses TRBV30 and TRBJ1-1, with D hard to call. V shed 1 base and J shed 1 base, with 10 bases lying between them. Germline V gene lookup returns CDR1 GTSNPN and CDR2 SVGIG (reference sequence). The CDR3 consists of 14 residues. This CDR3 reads CAWSGLLGNTEAFF. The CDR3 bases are TGTGCCTGGAGTGGACTGTTGGGGAACACTGAAGCTTTCTTT.

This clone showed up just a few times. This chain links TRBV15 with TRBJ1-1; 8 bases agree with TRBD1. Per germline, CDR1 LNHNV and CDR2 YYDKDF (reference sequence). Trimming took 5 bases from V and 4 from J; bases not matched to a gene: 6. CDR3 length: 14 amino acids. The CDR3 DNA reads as TGTGCCACCAGCGTTACAGGGGGGAGCACTGAAGCTTTCTTT. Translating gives CATSVTGGSTEAFF.

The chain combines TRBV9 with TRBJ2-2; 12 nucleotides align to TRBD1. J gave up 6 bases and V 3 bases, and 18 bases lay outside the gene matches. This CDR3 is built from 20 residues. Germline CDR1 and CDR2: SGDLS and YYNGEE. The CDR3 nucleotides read TGTGCCAGCAGCGATCCCCGACCGGGACAGGGGGCTTTTGATCCCGGGGAGCTGTTTTTT. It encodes CASSDPRPGQGAFDPGELFF.

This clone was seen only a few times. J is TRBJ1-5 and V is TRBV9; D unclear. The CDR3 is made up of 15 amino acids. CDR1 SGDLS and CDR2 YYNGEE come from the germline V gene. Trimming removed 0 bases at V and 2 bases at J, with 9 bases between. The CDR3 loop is CASSVGPGGNQPQHF. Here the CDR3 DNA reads TGTGCCAGCAGCGTAGGTCCAGGCGGCAATCAGCCCCAGCATTTT.

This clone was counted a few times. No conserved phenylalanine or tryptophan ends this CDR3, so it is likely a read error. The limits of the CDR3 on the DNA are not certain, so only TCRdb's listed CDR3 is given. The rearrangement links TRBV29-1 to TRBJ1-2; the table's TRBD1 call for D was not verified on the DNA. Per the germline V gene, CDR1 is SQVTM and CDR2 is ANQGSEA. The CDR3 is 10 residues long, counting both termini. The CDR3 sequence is CSVDLSTRMV.

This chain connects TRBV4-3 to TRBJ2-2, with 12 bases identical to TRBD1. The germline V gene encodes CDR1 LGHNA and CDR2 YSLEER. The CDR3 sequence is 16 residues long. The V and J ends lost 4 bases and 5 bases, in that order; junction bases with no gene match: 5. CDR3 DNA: TGCGCCAGCAGCCTTGGGGACAGGGGGCGGACCGGGGAGCTGTTTTTT. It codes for CASSLGDRGRTGELFF.

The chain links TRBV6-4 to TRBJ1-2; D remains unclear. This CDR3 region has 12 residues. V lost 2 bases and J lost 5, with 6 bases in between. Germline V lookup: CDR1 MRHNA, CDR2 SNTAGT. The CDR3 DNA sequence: TGTGCCAGCAGTGACGGGAGTTATGGCTACACCTTC. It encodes CASSDGSYGYTF.

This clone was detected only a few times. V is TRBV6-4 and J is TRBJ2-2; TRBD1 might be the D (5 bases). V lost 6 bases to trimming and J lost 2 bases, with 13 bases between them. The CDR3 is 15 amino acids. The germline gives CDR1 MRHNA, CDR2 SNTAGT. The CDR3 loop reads CASRQVDTNTGELFF. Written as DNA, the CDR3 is TGTGCCAGCAGACAGGTTGACACCAACACCGGGGAGCTGTTTTTT.

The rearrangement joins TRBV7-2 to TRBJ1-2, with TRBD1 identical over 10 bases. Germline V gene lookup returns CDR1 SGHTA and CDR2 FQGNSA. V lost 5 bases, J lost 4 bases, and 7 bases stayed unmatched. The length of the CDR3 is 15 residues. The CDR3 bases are TGTGCCAGCAGCCTATCGACAGGGGGCCTCTATGGCTACACCTTC. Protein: CASSLSTGGLYGYTF.

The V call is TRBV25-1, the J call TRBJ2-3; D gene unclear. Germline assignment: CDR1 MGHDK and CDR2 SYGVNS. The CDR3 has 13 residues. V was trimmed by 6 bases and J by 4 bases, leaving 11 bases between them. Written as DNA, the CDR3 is TGTGCCAGCAGCCCCCGTATTTCAGATACGCAGTATTTT. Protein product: CASSPRISDTQYF.

CDR3 sequence (DNA): TGTGCCAGCAAGGGACTACCCTACGAGCAGTACTTC. It encodes CASKGLPYEQYF. The chain recombines TRBV2 with TRBJ2-7; 7 nucleotides line up with TRBD2. V shed 7 bases, J shed 2 bases, and the junction held 2 bases outside the gene matches. Germline V gene data show CDR1 as SNHLY and CDR2 as FYNNEI. The CDR3 is 12 residues long.

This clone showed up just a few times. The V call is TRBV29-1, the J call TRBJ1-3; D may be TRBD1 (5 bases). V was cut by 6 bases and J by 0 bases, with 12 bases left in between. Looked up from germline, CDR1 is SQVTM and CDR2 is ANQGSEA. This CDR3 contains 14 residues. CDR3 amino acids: CSVGQGYSGNTIYF. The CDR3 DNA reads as TGCAGCGTCGGCCAGGGCTACTCTGGAAACACCATATATTTT.

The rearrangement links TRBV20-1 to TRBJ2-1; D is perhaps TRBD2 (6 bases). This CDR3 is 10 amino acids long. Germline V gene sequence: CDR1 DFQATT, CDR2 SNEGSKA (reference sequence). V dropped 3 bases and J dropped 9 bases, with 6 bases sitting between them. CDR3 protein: CSASGGEQFF. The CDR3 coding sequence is TGCAGTGCTAGCGGGGGTGAGCAGTTCTTC.

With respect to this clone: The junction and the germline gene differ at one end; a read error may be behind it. CDR3 sequence: CASSLLYRGPYEQYF. The CDR3 DNA reads TGTGCTAGCAGCTTATTATACAGGGGTCCCTACGAGCAGTACTTC. The V gene is TRBV7-7, the J gene TRBJ2-7, with 7 bases matching TRBD1. Looked up from germline, CDR1 is SSHAT and CDR2 is FNYEAQ (reference sequence). This CDR3 is built from 15 residues.

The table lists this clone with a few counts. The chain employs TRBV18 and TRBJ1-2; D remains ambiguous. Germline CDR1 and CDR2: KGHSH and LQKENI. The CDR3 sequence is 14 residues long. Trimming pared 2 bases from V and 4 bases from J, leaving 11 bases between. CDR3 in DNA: TGTGCCAGCTCACCAGTTCAGGTGGGCTATGGCTACACCTTC. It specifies CASSPVQVGYGYTF.

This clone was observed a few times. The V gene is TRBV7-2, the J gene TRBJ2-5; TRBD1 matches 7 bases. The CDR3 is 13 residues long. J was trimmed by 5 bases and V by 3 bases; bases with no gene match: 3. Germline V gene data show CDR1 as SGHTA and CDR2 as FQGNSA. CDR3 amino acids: CASSFTGAETQYF. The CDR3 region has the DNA TGTGCCAGCAGCTTCACAGGGGCTGAGACCCAGTACTTC.

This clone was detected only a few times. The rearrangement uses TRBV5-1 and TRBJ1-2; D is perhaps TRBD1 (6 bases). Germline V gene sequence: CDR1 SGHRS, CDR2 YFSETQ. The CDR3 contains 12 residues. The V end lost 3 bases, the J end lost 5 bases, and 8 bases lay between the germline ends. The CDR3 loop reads CASSYGQYGYTF. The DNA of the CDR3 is TGCGCCAGCAGCTACGGACAGTATGGCTACACCTTC.

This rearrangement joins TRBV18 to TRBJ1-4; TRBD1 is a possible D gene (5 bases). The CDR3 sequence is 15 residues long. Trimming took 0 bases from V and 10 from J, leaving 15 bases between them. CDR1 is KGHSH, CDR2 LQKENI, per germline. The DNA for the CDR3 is TGTGCCAGCTCACCACCGGCAGGGTCTCGAGGAAAACTGTTTTTT. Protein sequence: CASSPPAGSRGKLFF.

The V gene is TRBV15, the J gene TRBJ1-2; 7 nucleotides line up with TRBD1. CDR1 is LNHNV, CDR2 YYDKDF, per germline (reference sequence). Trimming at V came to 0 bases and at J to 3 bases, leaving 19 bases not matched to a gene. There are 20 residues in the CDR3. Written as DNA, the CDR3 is TGTGCCACCAGCAGAGATGGCATTAGGGACAGCCTTTTCAGTCACTATGGCTACACCTTC. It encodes CATSRDGIRDSLFSHYGYTF. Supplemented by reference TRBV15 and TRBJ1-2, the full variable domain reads DAMVIQNPRYQVTQFGKPVTLSCSQTLNHNVMYWYQQKSSQAPKLLFHYYDKDFNNEADTPDNFQSRRPNTSFCFLDIRSPGLGDTAMYLCATSRDGIRDSLFSHYGYTFGSGTRLTVV.

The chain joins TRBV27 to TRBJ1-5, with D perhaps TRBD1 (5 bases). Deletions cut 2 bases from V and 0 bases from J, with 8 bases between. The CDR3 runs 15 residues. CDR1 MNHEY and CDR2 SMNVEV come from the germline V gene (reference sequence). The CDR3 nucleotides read TGTGCCAGCAGTTTAGAGGGGATTAGCAATCAGCCCCAGCATTTT. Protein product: CASSLEGISNQPQHF.

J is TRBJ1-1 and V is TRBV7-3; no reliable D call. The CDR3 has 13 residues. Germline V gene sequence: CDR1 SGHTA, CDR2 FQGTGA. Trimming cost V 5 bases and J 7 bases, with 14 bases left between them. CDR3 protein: CASSPRGLDEAFF. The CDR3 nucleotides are TGTGCCAGCAGCCCCAGAGGGTTGGATGAAGCTTTCTTT.

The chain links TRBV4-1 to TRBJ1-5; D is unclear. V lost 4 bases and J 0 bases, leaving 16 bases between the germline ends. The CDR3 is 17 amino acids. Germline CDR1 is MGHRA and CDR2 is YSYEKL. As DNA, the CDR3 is TGCGCCAGCAGCCGAAGCCCAGAGTTATATAGCAATCAGCCCCAGCATTTT. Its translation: CASSRSPELYSNQPQHF.